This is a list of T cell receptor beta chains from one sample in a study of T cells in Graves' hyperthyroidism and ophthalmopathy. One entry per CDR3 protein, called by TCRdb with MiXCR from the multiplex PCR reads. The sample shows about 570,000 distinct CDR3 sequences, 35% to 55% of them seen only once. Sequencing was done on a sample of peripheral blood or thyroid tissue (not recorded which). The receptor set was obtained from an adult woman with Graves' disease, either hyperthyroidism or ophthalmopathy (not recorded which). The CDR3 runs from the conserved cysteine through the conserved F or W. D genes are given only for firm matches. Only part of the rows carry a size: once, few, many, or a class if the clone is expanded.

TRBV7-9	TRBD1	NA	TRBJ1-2	TGTGCCAGCAGCTTGGCAGGGGGCGGGTCAAACTATGGCTACACCTTC	CASSLAGGGSNYGYTF
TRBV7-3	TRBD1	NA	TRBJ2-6	TGTGCCCGCAGCCGAGGACAGGTCTCTTGGGCCACCGTCCTGACTTTC	CARSRGQVSWATVLTF
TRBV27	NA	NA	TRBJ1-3	TGTGCCAGCAGCCGAACAGGGCTCTCTGGAAACACCATATATTTT	CASSRTGLSGNTIYF
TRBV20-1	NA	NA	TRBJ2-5	TGCAGTGCAATGCCGGCCGGGGAGACCCAGTACTTC	CSAMPAGETQYF
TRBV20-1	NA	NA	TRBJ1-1	TGCAGTTTGCAAGGACAGCCAAACACTGAAGCTTTCTTT	CSLQGQPNTEAFF
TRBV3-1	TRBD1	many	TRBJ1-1	TGTGCCAGCAGATGGACAGGGAACACTGAAGCTTTCTTT	CASRWTGNTEAFF
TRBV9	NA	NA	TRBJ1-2	TGTGCCAGCAGCCCTAGATACAGGAACTATGGCTACACCTTC	CASSPRYRNYGYTF
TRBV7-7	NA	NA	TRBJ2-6	TGTGCTAGCAGCCCCAGCAGGGCCTCTGGGGCCAACGTCCTGACTTTC	CASSPSRASGANVLTF
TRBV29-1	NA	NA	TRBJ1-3	TGCAGCGTTGGTATCCTCGGCGGAAACACCATATATTTT	CSVGILGGNTIYF
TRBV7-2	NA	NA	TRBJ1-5	TGTGCCAGCAGCAGAGAGGGGAAACAGCCCCAGCATTTT	CASSREGKQPQHF
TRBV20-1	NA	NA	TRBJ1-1	TGCAGTGCTAGCGCGGTCGCCGAAGCTTCCTTT	CSASAVAEASF
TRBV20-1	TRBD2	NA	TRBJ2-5	TGCAGTGCTCCGTCAGCGGGAGGGCCACGAGAGACCCAGTACTTC	CSAPSAGGPRETQYF
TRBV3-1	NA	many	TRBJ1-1	TGTGCCAGCAGCCAAGGAGGGGAAGCTTTCTTT	CASSQGGEAFF
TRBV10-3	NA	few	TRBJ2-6	TGTGCCATCAGTACAGGGTCTGGGGCCAACGTCCTGACTTTC	CAISTGSGANVLTF
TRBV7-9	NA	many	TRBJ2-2	TGTGCCAGCAGCTCCCGGACAGTCGACACCGGGGAGCTGTTTTTT	CASSSRTVDTGELFF
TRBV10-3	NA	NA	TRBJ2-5	TGTGCCATCAGTGATATCCCCACCGGGGTCAGGATGATGGAGACCCAGTACTTC	CAISDIPTGVRMMETQYF
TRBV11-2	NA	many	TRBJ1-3	TGTGCCAGCAGCTTACTGAGGGGCCCTAGGGGATCTGGAAACACCATATATTTT	CASSLLRGPRGSGNTIYF
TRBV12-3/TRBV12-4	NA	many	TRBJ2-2	TGTGCCAGCAGTCAGGGGGGCACCGGGGAGCTGTTTTTT	CASSQGGTGELFF
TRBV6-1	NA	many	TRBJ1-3	TGTGCCAGCAGTGAAGCGCCCGGGAGCGGAAACACCATATATTTT	CASSEAPGSGNTIYF
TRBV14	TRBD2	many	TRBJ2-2	TGTGCCAGCAGCCAACTACGGGAGGCCCCCGGGGAGCTGTTTTTT	CASSQLREAPGELFF
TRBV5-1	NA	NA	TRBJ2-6	TGCGCCAGCAGCGACGCCCAGGGGGCCAACGTCCTGACTTTC	CASSDAQGANVLTF
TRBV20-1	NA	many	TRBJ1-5	TGCAGTGCTAGAGAGCATCGAAGTGGTGATCAGCCCCAGCATTTT	CSAREHRSGDQPQHF
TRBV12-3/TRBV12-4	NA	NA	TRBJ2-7	TGTGCCAGCAGTTTTATTAGGGCTCGGGAGCAGTACTTC	CASSFIRAREQYF
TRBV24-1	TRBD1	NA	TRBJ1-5	TGTGCCACCAGTGATGGGACAGGGCTTTATCAGCCCCAGCATTTT	CATSDGTGLYQPQHF
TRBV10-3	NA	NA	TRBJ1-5	TGTGCCGTCGGAGGGGGAGGACAGCCCCAGCATTTT	CAVGGGGQPQHF
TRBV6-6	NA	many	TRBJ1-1	TGTGCCAGCAGAGCTACACTGAACACTGAAGCTTTCTTT	CASRATLNTEAFF